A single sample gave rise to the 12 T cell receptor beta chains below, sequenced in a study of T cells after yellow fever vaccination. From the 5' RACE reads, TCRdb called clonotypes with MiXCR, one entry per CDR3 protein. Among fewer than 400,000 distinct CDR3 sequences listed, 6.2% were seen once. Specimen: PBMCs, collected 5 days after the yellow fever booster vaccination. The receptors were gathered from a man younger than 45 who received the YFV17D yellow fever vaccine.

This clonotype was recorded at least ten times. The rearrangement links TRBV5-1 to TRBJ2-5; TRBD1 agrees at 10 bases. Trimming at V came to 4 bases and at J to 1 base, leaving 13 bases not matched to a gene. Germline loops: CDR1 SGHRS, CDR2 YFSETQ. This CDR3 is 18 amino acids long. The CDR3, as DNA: TGCGCCAGCAGCACGGGGACAGGGGCCCACCTCGGCCAAGAGACCCAGTACTTC. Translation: CASSTGTGAHLGQETQYF.

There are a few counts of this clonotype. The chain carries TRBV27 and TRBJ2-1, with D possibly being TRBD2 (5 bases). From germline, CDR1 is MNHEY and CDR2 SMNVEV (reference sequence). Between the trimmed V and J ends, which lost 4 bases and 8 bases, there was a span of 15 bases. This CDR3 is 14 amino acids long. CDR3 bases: TGTGCCAGCAGTTCCTACCCGCAGCGGCATGAGCAGTTCTTC. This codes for CASSSYPQRHEQFF.

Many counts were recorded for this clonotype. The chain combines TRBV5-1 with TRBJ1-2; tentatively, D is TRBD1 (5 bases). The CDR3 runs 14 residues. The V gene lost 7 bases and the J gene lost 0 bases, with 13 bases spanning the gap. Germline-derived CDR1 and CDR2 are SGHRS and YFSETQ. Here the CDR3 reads CASSQDSANYGYTF. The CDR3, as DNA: TGCGCCAGCTCACAGGATTCAGCTAACTATGGCTACACCTTC. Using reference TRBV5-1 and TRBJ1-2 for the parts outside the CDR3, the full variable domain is KAGVTQTPRYLIKTRGQQVTLSCSPISGHRSVSWYQQTPGQGLQFLFEYFSETQRNKGNFPGRFSGRQFSNSRSEMNVSTLELGDSALYLCASSQDSANYGYTFGSGTRLTVV.

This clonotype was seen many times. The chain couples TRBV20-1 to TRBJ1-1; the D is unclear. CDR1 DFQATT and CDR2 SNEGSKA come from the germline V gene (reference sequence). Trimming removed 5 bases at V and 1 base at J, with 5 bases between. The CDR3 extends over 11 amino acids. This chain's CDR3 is CSAQGNTEAFF. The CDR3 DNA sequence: TGCAGTGCTCAAGGGAACACTGAAGCTTTCTTT.

The CDR3 bases are TGTGCCAGCAACCCACGAGTAGGACTAGGGGTTTCCGGGGAGCTGTTTTTT. This translates into CASNPRVGLGVSGELFF. The gene calls are TRBV12-3 or TRBV12-4 and TRBJ2-2; 7 positions match TRBD2. This CDR3 has 17 residues. The ends lost 7 bases at V and 6 bases at J; junction bases unmatched: 17.

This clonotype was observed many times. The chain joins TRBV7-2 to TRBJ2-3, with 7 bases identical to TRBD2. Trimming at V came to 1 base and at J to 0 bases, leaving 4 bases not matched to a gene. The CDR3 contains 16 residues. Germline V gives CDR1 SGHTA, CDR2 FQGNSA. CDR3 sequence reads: CASSLDSGLSTDTQYF. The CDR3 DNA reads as TGTGCCAGCAGCTTAGATAGCGGGCTTAGCACAGATACGCAGTATTTT.

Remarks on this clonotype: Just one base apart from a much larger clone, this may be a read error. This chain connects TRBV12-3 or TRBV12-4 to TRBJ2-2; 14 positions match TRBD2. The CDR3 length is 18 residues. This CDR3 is CAISSSSGTSGSTGELFF. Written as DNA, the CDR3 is TGTGCCATCAGTTCTTCCTCCGGGACTAGCGGGAGCACCGGGGAGCTGTTTTTT.

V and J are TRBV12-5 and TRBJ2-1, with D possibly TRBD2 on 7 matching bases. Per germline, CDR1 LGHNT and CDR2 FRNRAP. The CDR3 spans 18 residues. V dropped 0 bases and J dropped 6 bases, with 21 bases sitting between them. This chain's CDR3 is CASGLVDPTGGAGNEQFF. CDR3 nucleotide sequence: TGTGCTAGTGGTTTGGTCGACCCGACGGGGGGCGCGGGCAATGAGCAGTTCTTC.

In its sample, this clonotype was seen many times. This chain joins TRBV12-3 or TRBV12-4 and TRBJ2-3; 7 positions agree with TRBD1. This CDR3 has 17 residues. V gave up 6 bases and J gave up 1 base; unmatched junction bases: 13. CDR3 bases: TGTGCCAGCAGCTCGATCAAAGGGGGCGCGGGCACAGATACGCAGTATTTT. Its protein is CASSSIKGGAGTDTQYF.

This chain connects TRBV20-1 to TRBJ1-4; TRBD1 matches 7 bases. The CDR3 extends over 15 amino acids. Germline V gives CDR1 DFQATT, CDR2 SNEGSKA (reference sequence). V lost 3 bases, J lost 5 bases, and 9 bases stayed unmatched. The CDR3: CSASPLGGGNEKLFF. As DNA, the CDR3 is TGCAGTGCTAGCCCCCTGGGAGGGGGCAATGAAAAACTGTTTTTT.

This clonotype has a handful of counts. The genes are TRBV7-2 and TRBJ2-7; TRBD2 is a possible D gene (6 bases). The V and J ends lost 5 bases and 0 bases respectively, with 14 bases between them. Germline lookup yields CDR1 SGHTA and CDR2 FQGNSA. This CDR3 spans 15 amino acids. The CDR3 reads CASSPAGLSSYEQYF. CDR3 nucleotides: TGTGCCAGCAGCCCAGCGGGCCTCAGCTCCTACGAGCAGTACTTC.

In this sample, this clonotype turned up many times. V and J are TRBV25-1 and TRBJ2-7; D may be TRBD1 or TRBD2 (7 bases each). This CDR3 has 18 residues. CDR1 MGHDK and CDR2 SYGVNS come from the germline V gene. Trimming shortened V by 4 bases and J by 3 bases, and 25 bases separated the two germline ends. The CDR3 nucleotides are TGTGCCAGCAGTGGAGGGAGGGCACCGGGACAGAGACTCTACGAGCAGTACTTC. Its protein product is CASSGGRAPGQRLYEQYF.